The entry below describes one T cell receptor (beta chain). Its antigen is unidentified. CDR1 and CDR2 (germline): SGHRS, YFSETQ. The CDR3 consists of 13 residues. V lost 4 bases and J lost 9; bases outside the gene matches: 7. The data were obtained in a study of siplizumab effects on memory and regulatory T cells. Clones were sequenced by immunoSEQ multiplex PCR, and TCRdb holds only the in-frame ones, with some missing. This sample carries more than 85,000 clones, 94% of them seen once, and the ten largest clones take roughly 0.61%. Study-level findings and limits: Naive T cells were seen as more diverse than memory cells and as major alloresponse contributors.

Sequencing used Tregs sorted from blood. The origin of this receptor is a human donor in good health. This chain uses TRBV5-1 with TRBJ2-4; the match to TRBD1 covers 7 bases. CDR3 nucleotides: TGCGCCAGCAGCAGAAGGGACAGTGTCATTCAGTACTTC. This codes for CASSRRDSVIQYF.